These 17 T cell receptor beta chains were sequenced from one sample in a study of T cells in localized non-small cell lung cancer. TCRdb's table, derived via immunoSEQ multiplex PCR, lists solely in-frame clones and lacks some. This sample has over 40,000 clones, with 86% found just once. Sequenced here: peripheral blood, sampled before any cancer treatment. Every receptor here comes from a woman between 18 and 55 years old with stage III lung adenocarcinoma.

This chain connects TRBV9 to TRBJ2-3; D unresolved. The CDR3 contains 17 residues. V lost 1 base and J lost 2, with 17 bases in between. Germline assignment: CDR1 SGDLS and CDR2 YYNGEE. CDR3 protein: CASSVKAQRPPTDTQYF. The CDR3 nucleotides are TGTGCCAGCAGCGTAAAGGCCCAAAGGCCCCCCACAGATACGCAGTATTTT.

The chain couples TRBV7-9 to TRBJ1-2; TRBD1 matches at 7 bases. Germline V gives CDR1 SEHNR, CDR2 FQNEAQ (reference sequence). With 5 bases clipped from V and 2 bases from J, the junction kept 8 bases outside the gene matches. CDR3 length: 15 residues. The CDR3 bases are TGTGCCAGCAGCCCCCAGGGGGTACGGAACTATGGCTACACCTTC. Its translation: CASSPQGVRNYGYTF.

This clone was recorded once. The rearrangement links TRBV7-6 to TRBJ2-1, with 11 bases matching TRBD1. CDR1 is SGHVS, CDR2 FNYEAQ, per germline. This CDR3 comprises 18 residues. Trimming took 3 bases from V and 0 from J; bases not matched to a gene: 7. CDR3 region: CASSFGTGGYSSYNEQFF. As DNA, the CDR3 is TGTGCCAGCAGCTTCGGGACAGGGGGTTATAGCTCCTACAATGAGCAGTTCTTC.

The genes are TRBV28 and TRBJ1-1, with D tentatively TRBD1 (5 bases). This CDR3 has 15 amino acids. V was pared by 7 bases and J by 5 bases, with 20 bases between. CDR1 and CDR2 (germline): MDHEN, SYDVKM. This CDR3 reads CASKWAAGPSTEAFF. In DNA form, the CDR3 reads TGTGCCAGCAAGTGGGCCGCGGGGCCGAGTACTGAAGCTTTCTTT.

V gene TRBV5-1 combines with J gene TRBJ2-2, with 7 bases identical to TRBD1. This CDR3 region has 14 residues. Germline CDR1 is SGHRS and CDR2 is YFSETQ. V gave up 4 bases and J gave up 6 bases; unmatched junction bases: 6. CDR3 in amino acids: CASSIRQGAGELFF. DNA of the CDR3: TGCGCCAGCAGCATCCGACAGGGAGCCGGGGAGCTGTTTTTT.

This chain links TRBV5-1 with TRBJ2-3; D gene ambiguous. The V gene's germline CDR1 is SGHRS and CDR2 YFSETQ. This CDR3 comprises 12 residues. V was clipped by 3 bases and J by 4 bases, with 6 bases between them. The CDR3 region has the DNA TGCGCCAGCAGCTCCGAGTCAGATACGCAGTATTTT. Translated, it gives CASSSESDTQYF. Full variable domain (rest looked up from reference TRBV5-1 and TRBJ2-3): KAGVTQTPRYLIKTRGQQVTLSCSPISGHRSVSWYQQTPGQGLQFLFEYFSETQRNKGNFPGRFSGRQFSNSRSEMNVSTLELGDSALYLCASSSESDTQYFGPGTRLTVL.

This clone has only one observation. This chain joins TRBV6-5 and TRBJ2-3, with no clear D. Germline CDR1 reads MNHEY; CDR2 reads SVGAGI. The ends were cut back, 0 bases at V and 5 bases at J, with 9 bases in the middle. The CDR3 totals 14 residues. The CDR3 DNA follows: TGTGCCAGCAGTTACTCGGAAGGGCGAGATACGCAGTATTTT. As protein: CASSYSEGRDTQYF.

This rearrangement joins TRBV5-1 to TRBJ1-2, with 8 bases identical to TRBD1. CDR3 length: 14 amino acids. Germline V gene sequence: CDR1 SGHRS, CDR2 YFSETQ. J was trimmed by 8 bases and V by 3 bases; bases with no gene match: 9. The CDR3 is CASSSDRVARGYTF. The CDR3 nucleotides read TGCGCCAGCAGCTCGGACAGGGTGGCTCGAGGCTACACCTTC.

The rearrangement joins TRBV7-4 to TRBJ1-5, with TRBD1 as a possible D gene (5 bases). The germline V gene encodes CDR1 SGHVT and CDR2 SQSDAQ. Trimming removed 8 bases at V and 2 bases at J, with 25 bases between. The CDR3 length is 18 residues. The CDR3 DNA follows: TGTGCCAGCTCACCAATAAATCGGGCTCAGGGCTGCAATCAGCCCCAGCATTTT. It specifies CASSPINRAQGCNQPQHF.

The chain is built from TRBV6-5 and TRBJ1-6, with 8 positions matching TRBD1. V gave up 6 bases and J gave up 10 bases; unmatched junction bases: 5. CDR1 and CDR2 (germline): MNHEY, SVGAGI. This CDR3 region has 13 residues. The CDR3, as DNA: TGTGCCAGCAGCCAACAGGGGGGATCACCCCTCCACTTT. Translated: CASSQQGGSPLHF.

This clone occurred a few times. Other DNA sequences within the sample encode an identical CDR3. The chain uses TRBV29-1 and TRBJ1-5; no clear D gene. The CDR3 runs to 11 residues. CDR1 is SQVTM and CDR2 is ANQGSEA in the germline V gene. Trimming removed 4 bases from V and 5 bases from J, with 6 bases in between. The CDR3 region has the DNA TGCAGCGTTGGGGAGGATCAGCCCCAGCATTTT. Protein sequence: CSVGEDQPQHF. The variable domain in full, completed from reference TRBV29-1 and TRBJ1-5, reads SAVISQKPSRDICQRGTSLTIQCQVDSQVTMMFWYRQQPGQSLTLIATANQGSEATYESGFVIDKFPISRPNLTFSTLTVSNMSPEDSSIYLCSVGEDQPQHFGDGTRLSIL.

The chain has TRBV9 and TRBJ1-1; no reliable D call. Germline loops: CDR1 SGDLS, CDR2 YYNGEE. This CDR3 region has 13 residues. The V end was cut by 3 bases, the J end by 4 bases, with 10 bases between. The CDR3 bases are TGTGCCAGCAGCGCTGACACCTTCACTGAAGCTTTCTTT. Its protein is CASSADTFTEAFF.

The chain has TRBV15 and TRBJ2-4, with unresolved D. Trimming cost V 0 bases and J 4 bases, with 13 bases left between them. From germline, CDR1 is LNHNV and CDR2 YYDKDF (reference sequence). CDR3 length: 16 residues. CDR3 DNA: TGTGCCACCAGCAGAGAACCCTTTACGACGAAAAACATTCAGTACTTC. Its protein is CATSREPFTTKNIQYF.

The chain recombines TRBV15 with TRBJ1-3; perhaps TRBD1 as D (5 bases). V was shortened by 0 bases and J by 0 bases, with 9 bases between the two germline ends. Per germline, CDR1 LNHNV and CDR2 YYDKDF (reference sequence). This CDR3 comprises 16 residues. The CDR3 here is CATSREGVRSGNTIYF. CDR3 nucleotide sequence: TGTGCCACCAGCAGAGAGGGGGTCCGCTCTGGAAACACCATATATTTT.

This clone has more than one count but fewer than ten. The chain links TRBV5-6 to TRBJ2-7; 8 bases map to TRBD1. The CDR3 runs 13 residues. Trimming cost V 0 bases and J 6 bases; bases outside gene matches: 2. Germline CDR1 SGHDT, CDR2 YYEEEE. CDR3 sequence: CASSLARGREQYF. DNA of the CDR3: TGTGCCAGCAGCTTGGCCAGGGGGCGCGAGCAGTACTTC.

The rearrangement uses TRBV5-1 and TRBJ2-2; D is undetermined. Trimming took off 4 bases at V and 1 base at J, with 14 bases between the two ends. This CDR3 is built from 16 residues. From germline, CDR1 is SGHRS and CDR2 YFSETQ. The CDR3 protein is CASSPSARKNTGELFF. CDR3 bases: TGCGCCAGCAGCCCGTCGGCGAGAAAGAACACCGGGGAGCTGTTTTTT. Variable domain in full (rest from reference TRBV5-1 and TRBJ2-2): KAGVTQTPRYLIKTRGQQVTLSCSPISGHRSVSWYQQTPGQGLQFLFEYFSETQRNKGNFPGRFSGRQFSNSRSEMNVSTLELGDSALYLCASSPSARKNTGELFFGEGSRLTVL.

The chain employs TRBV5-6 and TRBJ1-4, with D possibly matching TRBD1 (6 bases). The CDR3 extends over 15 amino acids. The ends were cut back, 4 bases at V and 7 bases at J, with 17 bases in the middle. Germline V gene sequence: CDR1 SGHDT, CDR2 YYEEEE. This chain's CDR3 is CASSPNQGRGEKLFF. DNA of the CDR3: TGTGCCAGCAGCCCAAATCAGGGGAGGGGTGAAAAACTGTTTTTT.